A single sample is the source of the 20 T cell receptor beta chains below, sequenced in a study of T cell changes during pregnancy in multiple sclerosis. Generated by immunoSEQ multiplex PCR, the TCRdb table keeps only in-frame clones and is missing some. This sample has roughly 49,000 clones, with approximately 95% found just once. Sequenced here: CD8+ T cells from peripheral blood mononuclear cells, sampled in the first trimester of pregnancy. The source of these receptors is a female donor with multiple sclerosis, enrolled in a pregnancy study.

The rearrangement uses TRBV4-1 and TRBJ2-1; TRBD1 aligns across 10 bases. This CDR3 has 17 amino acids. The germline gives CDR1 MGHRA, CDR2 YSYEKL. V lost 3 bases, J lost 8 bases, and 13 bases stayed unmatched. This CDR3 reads CASSQATDRGLRDEQFF. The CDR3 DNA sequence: TGCGCCAGCAGCCAGGCTACAGACAGGGGGCTTAGGGATGAGCAGTTCTTC.

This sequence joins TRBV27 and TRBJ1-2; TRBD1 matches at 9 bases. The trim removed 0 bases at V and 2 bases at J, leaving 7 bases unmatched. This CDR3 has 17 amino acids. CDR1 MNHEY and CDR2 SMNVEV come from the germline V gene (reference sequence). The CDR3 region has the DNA TGTGCCAGCAGTTTATCACAGGGGGCCCTCCTCAACTATGGCTACACCTTC. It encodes CASSLSQGALLNYGYTF.

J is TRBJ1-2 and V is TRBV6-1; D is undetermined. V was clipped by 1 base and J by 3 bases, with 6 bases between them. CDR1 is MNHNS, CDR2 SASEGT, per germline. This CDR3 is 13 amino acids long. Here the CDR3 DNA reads TGTGCCAGCAGTGAAGGGCTGCACTATGGCTACACCTTC. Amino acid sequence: CASSEGLHYGYTF.

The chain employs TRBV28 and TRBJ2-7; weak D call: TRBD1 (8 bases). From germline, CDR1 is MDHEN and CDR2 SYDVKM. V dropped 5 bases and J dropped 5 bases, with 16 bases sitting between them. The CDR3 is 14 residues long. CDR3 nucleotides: TGTGCCAGCAGTCCTATAACAGGGGGGGACGAGCAGTACTTC. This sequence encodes CASSPITGGDEQYF.

The CDR3 loop is CASSQETGTVTDTQYF. CDR3 sequence (DNA): TGTGCCAGCAGCCAAGAGACAGGGACAGTAACAGATACGCAGTATTTT. V and J are TRBV4-2 and TRBJ2-3, with TRBD1 identical over 7 bases. This CDR3 is built from 16 residues. Germline loops: CDR1 LGHNA, CDR2 YNFKEQ. J lost 3 bases, V lost 0 bases, and 6 bases had no gene match.

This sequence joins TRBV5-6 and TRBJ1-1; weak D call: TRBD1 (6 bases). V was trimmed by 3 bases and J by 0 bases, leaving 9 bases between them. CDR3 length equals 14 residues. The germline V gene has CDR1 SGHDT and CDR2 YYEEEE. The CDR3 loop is CASSWGHMNTEAFF. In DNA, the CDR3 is TGTGCCAGCAGCTGGGGACATATGAACACTGAAGCTTTCTTT.

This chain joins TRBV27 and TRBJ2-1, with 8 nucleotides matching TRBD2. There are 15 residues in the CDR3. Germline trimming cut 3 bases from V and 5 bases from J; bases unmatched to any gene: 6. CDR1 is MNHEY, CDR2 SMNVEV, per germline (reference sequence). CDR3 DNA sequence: TGTGCCAGCAGTTTCCACAGCGGGAGTAACAATGAGCAGTTCTTC. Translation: CASSFHSGSNNEQFF.

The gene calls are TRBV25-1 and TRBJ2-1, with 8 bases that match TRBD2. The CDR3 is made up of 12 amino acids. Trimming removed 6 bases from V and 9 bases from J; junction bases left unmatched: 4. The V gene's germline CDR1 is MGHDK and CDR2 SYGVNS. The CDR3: CASRGLGLEQFF. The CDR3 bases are TGTGCCAGCAGGGGACTAGGGCTTGAGCAGTTCTTC.

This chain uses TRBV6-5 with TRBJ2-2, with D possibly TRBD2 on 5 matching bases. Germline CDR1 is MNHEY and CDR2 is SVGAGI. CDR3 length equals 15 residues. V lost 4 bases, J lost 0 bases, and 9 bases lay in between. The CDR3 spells CASSSTTSNTGELFF. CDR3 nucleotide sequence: TGTGCCAGCAGTTCGACTACCTCGAACACCGGGGAGCTGTTTTTT.

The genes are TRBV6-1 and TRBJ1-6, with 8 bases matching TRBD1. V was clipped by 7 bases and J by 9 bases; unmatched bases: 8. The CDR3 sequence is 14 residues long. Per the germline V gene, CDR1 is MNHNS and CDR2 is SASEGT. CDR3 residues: CASIGQGKLSPLHF. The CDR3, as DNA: TGTGCCAGCATTGGACAGGGAAAGCTTTCACCCCTCCACTTT.

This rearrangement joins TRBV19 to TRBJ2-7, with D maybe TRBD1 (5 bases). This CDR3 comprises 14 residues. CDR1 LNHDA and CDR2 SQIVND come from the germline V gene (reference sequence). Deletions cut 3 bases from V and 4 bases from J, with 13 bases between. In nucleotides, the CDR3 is TGTGCCAGTAGTATGGTGCAGGGATCGTACGAGCAGTACTTC. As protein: CASSMVQGSYEQYF.

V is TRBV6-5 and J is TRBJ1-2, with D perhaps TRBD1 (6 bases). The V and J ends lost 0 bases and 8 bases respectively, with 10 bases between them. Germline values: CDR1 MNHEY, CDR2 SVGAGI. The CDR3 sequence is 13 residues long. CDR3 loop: CASSYSTGHGYTF. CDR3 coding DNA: TGTGCCAGCAGTTACTCAACAGGGCACGGCTACACCTTC.

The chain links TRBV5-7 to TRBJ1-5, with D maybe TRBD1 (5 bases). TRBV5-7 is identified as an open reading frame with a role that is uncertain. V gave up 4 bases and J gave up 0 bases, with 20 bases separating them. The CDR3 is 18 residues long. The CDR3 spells CASSTAGRRLYSNQPQHF. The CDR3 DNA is TGTGCCAGCAGCACTGCGGGACGTAGATTATATAGCAATCAGCCCCAGCATTTT.

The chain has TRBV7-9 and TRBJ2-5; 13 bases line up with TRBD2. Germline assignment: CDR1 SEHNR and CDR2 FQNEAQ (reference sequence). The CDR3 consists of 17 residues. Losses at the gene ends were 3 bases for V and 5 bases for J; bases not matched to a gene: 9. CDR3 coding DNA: TGTGCCAGCAGCTTCCCGGGACTAGCGGGACCTCGGGAGACCCAGTACTTC. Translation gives CASSFPGLAGPRETQYF.

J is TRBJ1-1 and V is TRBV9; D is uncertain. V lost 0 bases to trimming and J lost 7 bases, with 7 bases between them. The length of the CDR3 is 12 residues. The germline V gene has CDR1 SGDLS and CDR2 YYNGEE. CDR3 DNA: TGTGCCAGCAGCGTAGTTCCGGGTGAAGCTTTCTTT. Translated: CASSVVPGEAFF.

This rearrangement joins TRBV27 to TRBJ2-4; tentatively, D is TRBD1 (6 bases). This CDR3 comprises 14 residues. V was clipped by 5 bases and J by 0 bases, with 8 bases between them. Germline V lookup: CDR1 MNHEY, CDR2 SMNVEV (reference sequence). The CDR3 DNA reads TGTGCCAGCAGTACAGGGTTAGCCAAAAACATTCAGTACTTC. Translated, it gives CASSTGLAKNIQYF.

The CDR3 region is CASEFTSGSYNEQFF. The CDR3 DNA sequence: TGTGCCAGTGAGTTTACCAGCGGGAGCTACAATGAGCAGTTCTTC. The V gene is TRBV19, the J gene TRBJ2-1; 8 bases fit TRBD2. Germline CDR1 reads LNHDA; CDR2 reads SQIVND (reference sequence). V was pared by 8 bases and J by 3 bases, with 9 bases of the junction left unmatched. The CDR3 contains 15 residues.

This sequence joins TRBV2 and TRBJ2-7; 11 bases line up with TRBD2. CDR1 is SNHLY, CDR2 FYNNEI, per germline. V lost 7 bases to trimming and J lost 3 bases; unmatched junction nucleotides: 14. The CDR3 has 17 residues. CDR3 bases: TGTGCCAGCACCGTCCATCTAGCGGGAGGACCCAACTACGAGCAGTACTTC. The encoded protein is CASTVHLAGGPNYEQYF.

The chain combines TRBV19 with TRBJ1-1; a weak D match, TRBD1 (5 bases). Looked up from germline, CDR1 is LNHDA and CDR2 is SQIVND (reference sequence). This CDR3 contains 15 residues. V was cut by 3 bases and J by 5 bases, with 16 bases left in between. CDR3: CASSILWDSGTEAFF. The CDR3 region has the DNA TGTGCCAGTAGTATCTTGTGGGACTCAGGGACTGAAGCTTTCTTT.

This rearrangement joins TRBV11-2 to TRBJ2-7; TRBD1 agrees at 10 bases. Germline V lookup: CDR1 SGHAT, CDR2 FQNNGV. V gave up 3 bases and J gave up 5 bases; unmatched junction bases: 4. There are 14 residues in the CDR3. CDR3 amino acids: CASSFRDRGHEQYF. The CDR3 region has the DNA TGTGCCAGCAGCTTCAGGGACAGGGGCCACGAGCAGTACTTC.